This TCR beta chain appears in the sequencing data of a study of CD8 T cells in Susac syndrome. Study observations and caveats: The study recognized that the number of individuals in its TCR sequencing and HLA analysis was relatively small.

About this clonotype itself: Its target is unknown.

Patients with stable or active relapsing-remitting disease, all of them treatment-naive, made up the multiple sclerosis controls. Purification of the CD8+ and CD4+ T cells relied on negative isolation, and TEMRA cells underwent FACS enrichment. In germline, CDR1 is DFQATT, CDR2 SNEGSKA (reference sequence). The CDR3 is made up of 14 amino acids. Losses at the gene ends were 6 bases for V and 3 bases for J; bases not matched to a gene: 10. With random hexamers, 0.5 to 1 ug RNA was reverse transcribed. An immunoSEQ multiplex PCR amplified TCR beta CDR3 over 54 Vbeta and 13 Jbeta. TCRdb analysed the immunoSEQ multiplex PCR reads with MiXCR anew, one entry per CDR3 protein. The sample holds about 210,000 distinct CDR3 sequences, 95% seen once.

The TCR was taken from a human donor with multiple sclerosis. Material: CD4+ T cells from PBMCs. The chain joins TRBV20-1 to TRBJ1-1; 7 positions match TRBD1. DNA for the CDR3: TGCAGTGCAACACGGGGGACAGTAGACACTGAAGCTTTCTTT. Translated: CSATRGTVDTEAFF.